These T cell receptor beta chains were read from a single sample in a study of control samples from healthy donors and cancer patients. This table comes from immunoSEQ multiplex PCR, and its TCRdb copy is limited to in-frame clones, with some not included. The sample holds around 120,000 clones, under 95% seen once. The specimen sequenced was PBMCs. The receptors were gathered from a man between 45 and 60 years old with head and neck cancer. CDR3s include the opening cysteine and the closing phenylalanine or tryptophan. D genes are given only for firm matches. A row's size may be missing; if present it is once, few, many or a size class.

j_gene	d_gene	abundance	v_gene	CDR3nt	CDR3aa
TRBJ2-1	-	-	TRBV7-2	TGTGCCAGCAGCCACACCGGGGCCGAAAGGGCCCGGCTCTTC	CASSHTGAERARLF
TRBJ1-4	-	-	TRBV18	TGTGCCAGCTCAGGGAAGCGAGAAAAACTGTTTTTT	CASSGKREKLFF
TRBJ2-7	TRBD1	-	TRBV29-1	TGCAGCGTTAATGGGGACAGGCCCTACGAGCAGTACTTC	CSVNGDRPYEQYF
TRBJ1-1	-	-	TRBV6-6	TGTGCCAGCAGCCATCAGCCCCCGAACACTGAAGCTTTCTTT	CASSHQPPNTEAFF
TRBJ2-5	TRBD2	-	TRBV11-2	TGTGCCAGCAGCTGGGGACTAGCGGGGGGGCAAGAGACCCAGTACTTC	CASSWGLAGGQETQYF
TRBJ1-4	-	-	TRBV6-2/TRBV6-3	TGTGCCAGCAGTTATATGCCGGGACCGGTAGAGGAAAAACTGTTTTTT	CASSYMPGPVEEKLFF
TRBJ2-4	-	once	TRBV27	TGTGCCAGCAGTTTATTCTTTCGAACCAAAAACATTCAGTACTTC	CASSLFFRTKNIQYF
TRBJ2-7	-	-	TRBV7-3	TGTGCCAGCAGCGTAACAGGGGGCGCGGGGGGCGAGCAGTACTTC	CASSVTGGAGGEQYF
TRBJ1-1	-	-	TRBV2	TGTGCCAGCAGTGCCCGCACAGGGTGGGTGGGGAACACTGAAGCTTTCTTT	CASSARTGWVGNTEAFF
TRBJ1-2	-	-	TRBV6-5	TGTGCCAGCAGTCAAAGTTCAGGGGTTGCTTATGGCTACACCTTC	CASSQSSGVAYGYTF
TRBJ1-1	-	-	TRBV5-1	TGCGCCAGCAGCTTGGTAAAGGACTCACCTGAAGCTTTCTTT	CASSLVKDSPEAFF
TRBJ2-7	-	few	TRBV2	TGTGCCAGCATCCCAGGGGGGGCCTCCTACGAGCAGTACTTC	CASIPGGASYEQYF
TRBJ2-2	-	-	TRBV6-5	TGTGCCACCCAGGGCGCCGGGGAGCTGTTTTTT	CATQGAGELFF
TRBJ1-1	-	-	TRBV3-1/TRBV3-2	TGTGCCAGCAGCCCCGACAGAAACCGGGACACTGAAGCTTTCTTT	CASSPDRNRDTEAFF
TRBJ2-3	-	-	TRBV4-3	TGCGCCAGCAGCCAACAAGATACGCAGTATTTT	CASSQQDTQYF
TRBJ2-1	TRBD2	-	TRBV18	TGTGCCAGCTCACTCGCAGCGGGGGACCGGAGAGGAGAGCAGTTCTTC	CASSLAAGDRRGEQFF
TRBJ1-2	-	-	TRBV6-2/TRBV6-3	TGTGCCAGCAGCCAGAGGTACAGGGCTGGCGGAACCTACACCTTC	CASSQRYRAGGTYTF
TRBJ1-1	-	-	TRBV5-8	TGTGCCAGCAGCTTGGACAGGTTGTTAGCTTTCTTT	CASSLDRLLAFF
TRBJ1-1	-	-	TRBV7-2	TGTGCCAGCAGCCAGAGCTCCGGGGGGAAAGGTGAAGCTTTCTTT	CASSQSSGGKGEAFF
TRBJ2-2	TRBD2	-	TRBV6-2/TRBV6-3	TGTGCCAGCAGTTGGAAGCGGGGGTGGGAGCTGTTTTTT	CASSWKRGWELFF
TRBJ1-1	-	-	TRBV6-2/TRBV6-3	TGTGCCAGCAGTCCCGGGGTACGTAGGGAAGCTTTCTTT	CASSPGVRREAFF
TRBJ2-5	-	-	TRBV5-4	TGTGCCAGCAGCTCCGCCCTCGAGACCCAGTACTTC	CASSSALETQYF
TRBJ1-6	-	-	TRBV5-1	TGCGCCAGCAGCCTCCGGACAATCCCAGATTCACCCCTCCACTTT	CASSLRTIPDSPLHF
TRBJ2-3	TRBD2	-	TRBV11-3	TGTGCCAGCAGCCTTGGACTAGCGGGGTACACAGATACGCAGTATTTT	CASSLGLAGYTDTQYF
TRBJ2-2	-	-	TRBV12-3/TRBV12-4	TGTGCCAGCAGTTTAACGTGGGGCGGGGAGCTGTTTTTT	CASSLTWGGELFF
TRBJ1-1	-	-	TRBV30	TGTGCCTGTGCAATGAACACTGAAGCTTTCTTT	CACAMNTEAFF
TRBJ2-3	TRBD2	once	TRBV5-1	TGCGCCAGCAACCTAGCGGGGGGGCAAGATACGCAGTATTTT	CASNLAGGQDTQYF
TRBJ2-2	TRBD2	-	TRBV6-2/TRBV6-3	TGTGCCAGCAGTTTCCGGAGCGGGGGAGGGACCGGGGAGCTGTTTTTT	CASSFRSGGGTGELFF
TRBJ1-6	-	-	TRBV28	TGTGCCAGCAGTTTGGGGGTTAACGATTCACCCCTCCACTTT	CASSLGVNDSPLHF
TRBJ2-5	TRBD2	-	TRBV5-4	TGTGCCAGCAGCTTGACTAGCGGGCTCCAAGAGACCCAGTACTTC	CASSLTSGLQETQYF
TRBJ2-3	TRBD2	-	TRBV5-6	TGTGCCAGCAGCAAACTAGCGGGGGGCTTCCAAAGCACAGATACGCAGTATTTT	CASSKLAGGFQSTDTQYF
TRBJ2-3	-	few	TRBV7-2	TGTGCCAGCAGCCCACGGAGGTCAGATACGCAGTATTTT	CASSPRRSDTQYF
TRBJ1-1	-	-	TRBV5-4	TGTGCCAGCAGCCCTCCAGGGTGGCGGGATAACACTGAAGCTTTCTTT	CASSPPGWRDNTEAFF
TRBJ1-3	TRBD1	-	TRBV7-9	TGTGCCAGCAGCTCGACGGACAGGTCTGGAAACACCATATATTTT	CASSSTDRSGNTIYF
TRBJ1-2	-	-	TRBV7-9	TGTGCCAGCAGCCCGGATGAGGGGGGGAACTATGGCTACACCTTC	CASSPDEGGNYGYTF
TRBJ2-1	TRBD2	-	TRBV6-6	TGTGCCAGCGGGGGAGGGAGAGGGAGCAATGAGCAGTTCTTC	CASGGGRGSNEQFF
TRBJ2-2	-	-	TRBV7-7	TGTGCCAGCACCAGAGGGGCAGGGAGGAACACCGGGGAGCTGTTTTTT	CASTRGAGRNTGELFF
TRBJ1-2	-	once	TRBV29-1	TGCAGCGCTGACAGTAAGGGCTTTAACTATGGCTACACCTTC	CSADSKGFNYGYTF
TRBJ2-1	-	-	TRBV15	TGTGCCACCAGCAGCACTACCAGGGGGGTTTCCTACAATGAGCAGTTCTTC	CATSSTTRGVSYNEQFF
TRBJ2-7	-	-	TRBV7-9	TGTGCCAGTTCAAGCCGGGACGGCTACGAGCAGTACTTC	CASSSRDGYEQYF